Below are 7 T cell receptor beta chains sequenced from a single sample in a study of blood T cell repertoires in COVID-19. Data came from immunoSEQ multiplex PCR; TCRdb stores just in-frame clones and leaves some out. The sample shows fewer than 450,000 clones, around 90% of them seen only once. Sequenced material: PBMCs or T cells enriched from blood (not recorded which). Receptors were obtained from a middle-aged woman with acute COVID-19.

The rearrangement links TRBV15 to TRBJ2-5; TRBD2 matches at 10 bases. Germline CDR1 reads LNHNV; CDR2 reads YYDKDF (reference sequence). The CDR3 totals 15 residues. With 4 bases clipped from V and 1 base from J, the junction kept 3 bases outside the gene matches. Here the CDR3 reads CATSIPSGGQETQYF. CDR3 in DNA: TGTGCCACCAGCATCCCTAGCGGGGGCCAAGAGACCCAGTACTTC.

The CDR3 DNA is TGTGCCTGGAGTGAATACGGTCTGAATTCACCCCTCCACTTT. Residues: CAWSEYGLNSPLHF. The chain joins TRBV30 to TRBJ1-6; no clear D. V shed 1 base and J shed 7 bases, with 11 bases lying between them. Germline V gene data show CDR1 as GTSNPN and CDR2 as SVGIG (reference sequence). The CDR3 is made up of 14 amino acids.

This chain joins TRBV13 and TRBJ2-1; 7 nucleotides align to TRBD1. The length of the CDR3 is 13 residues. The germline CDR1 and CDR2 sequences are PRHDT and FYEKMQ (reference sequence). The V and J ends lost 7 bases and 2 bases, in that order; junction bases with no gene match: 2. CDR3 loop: CASMGQPYNEQFF. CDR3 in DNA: TGTGCCAGCATGGGACAGCCCTACAATGAGCAGTTCTTC. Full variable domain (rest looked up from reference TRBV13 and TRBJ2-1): AAGVIQSPRHLIKEKRETATLKCYPIPRHDTVYWYQQGPGQDPQFLISFYEKMQSDKGSIPDRFSAQQFSDYHSELNMSSLELGDSALYFCASMGQPYNEQFFGPGTRLTVL.

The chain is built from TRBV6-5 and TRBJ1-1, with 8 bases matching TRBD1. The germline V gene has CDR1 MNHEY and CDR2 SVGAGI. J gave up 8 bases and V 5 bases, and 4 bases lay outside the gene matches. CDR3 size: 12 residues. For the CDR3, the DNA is TGTGCCAGCAGTCCCCGGACAGGGGAAGCTTTCTTT. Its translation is CASSPRTGEAFF.

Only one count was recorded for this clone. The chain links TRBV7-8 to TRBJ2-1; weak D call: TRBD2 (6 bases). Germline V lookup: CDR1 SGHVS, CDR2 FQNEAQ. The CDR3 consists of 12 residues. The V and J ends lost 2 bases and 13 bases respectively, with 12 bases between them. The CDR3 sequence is CASSLSVGGQFF. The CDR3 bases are TGTGCCAGCAGCTTAAGTGTCGGGGGTCAGTTCTTC.

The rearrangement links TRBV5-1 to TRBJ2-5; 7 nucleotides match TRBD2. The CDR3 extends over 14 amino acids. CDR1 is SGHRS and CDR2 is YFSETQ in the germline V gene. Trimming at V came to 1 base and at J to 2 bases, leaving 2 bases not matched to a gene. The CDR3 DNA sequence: TGCGCCAGCAGCTTGCGGGACTATCAAGAGACCCAGTACTTC. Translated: CASSLRDYQETQYF. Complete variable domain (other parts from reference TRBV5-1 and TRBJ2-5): KAGVTQTPRYLIKTRGQQVTLSCSPISGHRSVSWYQQTPGQGLQFLFEYFSETQRNKGNFPGRFSGRQFSNSRSEMNVSTLELGDSALYLCASSLRDYQETQYFGPGTRLLVL.

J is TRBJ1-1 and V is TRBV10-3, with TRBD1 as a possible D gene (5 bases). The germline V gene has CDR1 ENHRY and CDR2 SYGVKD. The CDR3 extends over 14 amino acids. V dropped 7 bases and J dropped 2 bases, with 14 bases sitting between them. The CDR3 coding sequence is TGTGCCATCAAAGGGGTAACTCATAACACTGAAGCTTTCTTT. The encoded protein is CAIKGVTHNTEAFF.